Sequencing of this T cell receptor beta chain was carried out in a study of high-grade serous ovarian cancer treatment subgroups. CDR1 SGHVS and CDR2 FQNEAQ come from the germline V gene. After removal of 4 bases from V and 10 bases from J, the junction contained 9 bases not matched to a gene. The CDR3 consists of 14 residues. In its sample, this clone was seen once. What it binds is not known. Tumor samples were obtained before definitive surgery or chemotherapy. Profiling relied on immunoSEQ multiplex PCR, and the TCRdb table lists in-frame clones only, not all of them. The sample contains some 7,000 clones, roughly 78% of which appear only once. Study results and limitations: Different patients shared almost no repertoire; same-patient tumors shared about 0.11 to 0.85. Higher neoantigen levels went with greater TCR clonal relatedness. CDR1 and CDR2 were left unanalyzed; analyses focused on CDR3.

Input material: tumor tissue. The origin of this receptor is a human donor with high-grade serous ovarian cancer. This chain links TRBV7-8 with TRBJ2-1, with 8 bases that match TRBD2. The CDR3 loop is CASSYSGSFREQFF. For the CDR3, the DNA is TGTGCCAGCAGCTACAGCGGGAGTTTCCGAGAGCAGTTCTTC.